Shown below are 32 T cell receptor beta chains from a single sample sequenced in a study of blood T cell repertoires in COVID-19. Libraries were prepared by immunoSEQ multiplex PCR; TCRdb keeps only in-frame clonotypes and omits some of them. The top ten hold 5.5% to 8% of the sample, which has over 200,000 clones, roughly 89% seen once. The sequenced sample was peripheral blood. The receptors originated from a man between 60 and 75 years old who had recovered from COVID-19.

This chain joins TRBV5-3 and TRBJ2-5; unclear D gene. TRBV5-3 is an open reading frame, and its role is uncertain. The CDR3 is made up of 15 amino acids. V shed 2 bases and J shed 0 bases, with 11 bases lying between them. The CDR3 nucleotides are TGTGCCAGAAGCTTAACCTACCCGTACCAAGAGACCCAGTACTTC. Translated: CARSLTYPYQETQYF.

In regard to this clone: Other DNA sequences in this specimen translate into the identical CDR3. The rearrangement links TRBV27 to TRBJ1-5; D is ambiguous. The CDR3 is made up of 13 amino acids. The V gene's germline CDR1 is MNHEY and CDR2 SMNVEV (reference sequence). With 1 base removed from V and 2 bases from J, the gap between germline ends came to 3 bases. CDR3 protein: CASSLLGNQPQHF. DNA for the CDR3: TGTGCCAGCAGTTTATTAGGCAATCAGCCCCAGCATTTT.

The chain employs TRBV7-9 and TRBJ2-3; 7 positions match TRBD1. Germline V gene lookup returns CDR1 SEHNR and CDR2 FQNEAQ (reference sequence). Trimming took 4 bases from V and 6 from J; bases not matched to a gene: 19. The CDR3 has 18 amino acids. CDR3 loop: CASSSTNRQGSPQDTQYF. CDR3 nucleotide sequence: TGTGCCAGCAGCTCTACTAACCGACAGGGTAGTCCCCAGGATACGCAGTATTTT.

The DNA for the CDR3 is TGTGCCAGCGGGTTGAGGGCCGGGTATGGCTACACCTTC. This gives the protein CASGLRAGYGYTF. The chain is built from TRBV6-5 and TRBJ1-2, with D unclear. Germline CDR1 MNHEY, CDR2 SVGAGI. Trimming removed 8 bases at V and 5 bases at J, with 15 bases between. This CDR3 has 13 amino acids.

The rearrangement uses TRBV12-3 or TRBV12-4 and TRBJ1-3, with D unresolved. This CDR3 is built from 13 residues. Trimming shortened V by 6 bases and J by 8 bases, and 14 bases separated the two germline ends. The CDR3 coding sequence is TGTGCCAGCAGCCCCCAATTTTTAGACACCATATATTTT. Translated, it gives CASSPQFLDTIYF.

Written as DNA, the CDR3 is TGCGCCAGCAGCTTGGCGGCGGGATATGGCTACACCTTC. It specifies CASSLAAGYGYTF. The J gene is TRBJ1-2, the V gene TRBV5-1; D not resolved. The CDR3 is made up of 13 amino acids. CDR1 and CDR2 from the germline V gene are SGHRS and YFSETQ. Trimming stripped 0 bases from V and 5 bases from J, with 8 bases between.

The J gene is TRBJ1-5, the V gene TRBV30, with D perhaps matching TRBD1 (6 bases). The length of the CDR3 is 14 residues. Germline V gives CDR1 GTSNPN, CDR2 SVGIG (reference sequence). The V and J ends lost 1 base and 6 bases respectively, with 13 bases between them. CDR3: CAWSDLGAAQPQHF. For the CDR3, the DNA is TGTGCCTGGAGTGATCTGGGGGCGGCTCAGCCCCAGCATTTT.

The chain carries TRBV25-1 and TRBJ2-7; 7 bases agree with TRBD2. This CDR3 contains 15 residues. Germline V gives CDR1 MGHDK, CDR2 SYGVNS. J lost 6 bases, V lost 2 bases, and 10 bases had no gene match. The CDR3 coding sequence is TGTGCCAGCAGTGAAGCAGGGACTAAGGACTCCGAGCAGTACTTC. Protein product: CASSEAGTKDSEQYF.

The rearrangement links TRBV7-3 to TRBJ2-2, with no clear D. Germline CDR1 SGHTA, CDR2 FQGTGA. The germline V and J ends were trimmed by 2 bases and 6 bases, with 7 bases remaining between them. The CDR3 consists of 13 residues. The CDR3 region is CASSLLGPGELFF. DNA of the CDR3: TGTGCCAGCAGCTTACTAGGCCCCGGGGAGCTGTTTTTT.

V usage is TRBV3-1 (or the pseudogene TRBV3-2) and J usage is TRBJ1-1; 7 bases are shared with TRBD1. CDR3 size: 17 residues. J lost 0 bases, V lost 5 bases, and 12 bases had no gene match. Germline assignment: CDR1 LGHDT and CDR2 YNNKEL (reference sequence). The CDR3 spells CASSKQGRTRMNTEAFF. The CDR3 region has the DNA TGTGCCAGCAGCAAACAGGGGCGAACTCGTATGAACACTGAAGCTTTCTTT.

J is TRBJ1-3 and V is TRBV9; TRBD1 matches at 8 bases. V lost 3 bases and J lost 2; bases outside the gene matches: 7. Per the germline V gene, CDR1 is SGDLS and CDR2 is YYNGEE. The CDR3 is 16 amino acids. The CDR3 DNA sequence: TGTGCCAGCAGCGGAAAAGGACAGGGAGCTGGAAACACCATATATTTT. This gives the protein CASSGKGQGAGNTIYF.

The chain has TRBV19 and TRBJ1-1; TRBD1 matches 7 bases. V lost 2 bases to trimming and J lost 4 bases; unmatched junction nucleotides: 7. The length of the CDR3 is 15 residues. CDR1 is LNHDA, CDR2 SQIVND, per germline (reference sequence). CDR3 sequence reads: CASSISDRLVTEAFF. In DNA form, the CDR3 reads TGTGCCAGTAGTATATCGGACAGGCTTGTCACTGAAGCTTTCTTT.

This clone occurred once. This chain connects TRBV15 to TRBJ2-4; D is ambiguous. Germline assignment: CDR1 LNHNV and CDR2 YYDKDF (reference sequence). The CDR3 is made up of 15 amino acids. Between the trimmed V and J ends, which lost 3 bases and 6 bases, there was a span of 15 bases. CDR3 bases: TGTGCCACCAGCAGGGGTGGCACGGAGAGAAACATTCAGTACTTC. Protein: CATSRGGTERNIQYF.

The rearrangement uses TRBV11-3 and TRBJ2-3; D perhaps matches TRBD2 (7 bases). This CDR3 is built from 18 residues. Germline CDR1 and CDR2: SGHNT and YENEEA. Trimming cost V 5 bases and J 4 bases, with 25 bases left between them. The CDR3 here is CASSDRSPGGLIPDTQYF. CDR3 coding DNA: TGTGCCAGCAGCGACCGCTCCCCCGGGGGGCTTATCCCAGATACGCAGTATTTT.

In its sample, this clone was seen once. This chain joins TRBV19 and TRBJ2-2, with D possibly matching TRBD2 (6 bases). Germline V gene data show CDR1 as LNHDA and CDR2 as SQIVND (reference sequence). CDR3 size: 15 residues. The V end lost 3 bases, the J end lost 4 bases, and 12 bases lay between the germline ends. The CDR3 reads CASSISPGSTGELFF. For the CDR3, the DNA is TGTGCCAGTAGTATTAGCCCCGGGAGCACCGGGGAGCTGTTTTTT.

This clone was detected only once. V is TRBV7-2 and J is TRBJ1-1, with 11 positions matching TRBD1. Trimming at V came to 6 bases and at J to 11 bases, leaving 8 bases not matched to a gene. Germline CDR1 reads SGHTA; CDR2 reads FQGNSA. The CDR3 is 13 residues long. CDR3 nucleotides: TGTGCCAGCAGTCCCTGGACAGGGGGCTCGGCTTTCTTT. Its protein is CASSPWTGGSAFF.

CDR3 sequence: CASSLLYEQYF. CDR3 sequence (DNA): TGTGCCAGCAGTCTTCTCTACGAGCAGTACTTC. The rearrangement uses TRBV6-5 and TRBJ2-7; D ambiguous. The CDR3 is 11 residues long. Trimming left V 5 bases short and J 3 bases short, with 5 bases between. Per germline, CDR1 MNHEY and CDR2 SVGAGI.

The rearrangement joins TRBV7-3 to TRBJ2-2; tentative D call: TRBD1 (5 bases). Germline V lookup: CDR1 SGHTA, CDR2 FQGTGA. CDR3 size: 17 residues. The V and J ends lost 4 bases and 1 base respectively, with 16 bases between them. This CDR3 reads CASSSRPHQGNTGELFF. As DNA, the CDR3 is TGTGCCAGCAGCTCCCGACCCCACCAGGGGAACACCGGGGAGCTGTTTTTT. The whole variable domain, filled in from reference TRBV7-3 and TRBJ2-2, reads GAGVSQTPSNKVTEKGKYVELRCDPISGHTALYWYRQSLGQGPEFLIYFQGTGAADDSGLPNDRFFAVRPEGSVSTLKIQRTERGDSAVYLCASSSRPHQGNTGELFFGEGSRLTVL.

This chain joins TRBV6-2 or TRBV6-3 and TRBJ1-1; D is perhaps TRBD1 (6 bases). The V gene lost 6 bases and the J gene lost 1 base, with 15 bases spanning the gap. CDR1 and CDR2 from the germline V gene are MNHEY and SVGEGT. The CDR3 has 15 residues. The CDR3 reads CASSPSRGGNTEAFF. CDR3 nucleotide sequence: TGTGCCAGCAGCCCCTCCAGGGGCGGGAACACTGAAGCTTTCTTT.

The CDR3 nucleotides read TGCGCCAGCAGTGAGTCTGGCGCAGGGGGCTGGAACTATGGCTACACCTTC. Translated: CASSESGAGGWNYGYTF. The chain combines TRBV10-1 with TRBJ1-2; 8 nucleotides match TRBD1. Trimming cost V 0 bases and J 2 bases; bases outside gene matches: 8. Germline V gene sequence: CDR1 WNHNN, CDR2 SYGVQD (reference sequence). The CDR3 runs 17 residues.

The chain joins TRBV19 to TRBJ1-2, with D possibly being TRBD1 (5 bases). Deletions cut 3 bases from V and 4 bases from J, with 15 bases between. The CDR3 consists of 15 residues. In germline, CDR1 is LNHDA, CDR2 SQIVND (reference sequence). CDR3 in DNA: TGTGCCAGTAGTATTAGTTGGTTCGGGGGCTATGGCTACACCTTC. Its translation is CASSISWFGGYGYTF. The whole variable domain, remainder taken from reference TRBV19 and TRBJ1-2, is DGGITQSPKYLFRKEGQNVTLSCEQNLNHDAMYWYRQDPGQGLRLIYYSQIVNDFQKGDIAEGYSVSREKKESFPLTVTSAQKNPTAFYLCASSISWFGGYGYTFGSGTRLTVV.

V usage is TRBV7-2 and J usage is TRBJ2-1; 8 positions agree with TRBD1. The V gene end was trimmed by 7 bases and the J gene end by 7 bases; junction bases not matched to a gene: 9. Germline CDR1 reads SGHTA; CDR2 reads FQGNSA. The length of the CDR3 is 14 residues. In DNA form, the CDR3 reads TGTGCCAGCACGTCGACAGGGGCGTGGAATGAGCAGTTCTTC. It codes for CASTSTGAWNEQFF.

The V gene is TRBV7-6, the J gene TRBJ1-1; a possible D gene is TRBD1 (6 bases). Germline lookup yields CDR1 SGHVS and CDR2 FNYEAQ. The V end lost 2 bases, the J end lost 5 bases, and 24 bases lay between the germline ends. The CDR3 spans 18 residues. The CDR3 here is CASSLKGVRGAGSTEAFF. In nucleotides, the CDR3 is TGTGCCAGCAGCTTAAAAGGTGTCCGGGGGGCTGGGAGTACTGAAGCTTTCTTT.

The chain carries TRBV7-9 and TRBJ2-5; 8 bases line up with TRBD1. The J segment lost 4 bases and the V segment lost 5 bases, leaving 9 bases of the junction unmatched. Germline CDR1 SEHNR, CDR2 FQNEAQ (reference sequence). This CDR3 spans 15 amino acids. The CDR3 is CASSTRQGSGETQYF. CDR3 coding DNA: TGTGCCAGCAGCACTCGACAGGGGTCTGGAGAGACCCAGTACTTC.

The chain joins TRBV2 to TRBJ1-5, with 7 positions matching TRBD1. Trimming cost V 3 bases and J 2 bases; bases outside gene matches: 25. From germline, CDR1 is SNHLY and CDR2 FYNNEI. The CDR3 has 22 amino acids. This chain's CDR3 is CASSEAILSGAGGPRGNQPQHF. DNA of the CDR3: TGTGCCAGCAGTGAGGCTATTTTGAGTGGGGCAGGGGGGCCTCGGGGCAATCAGCCCCAGCATTTT.

The chain has TRBV27 and TRBJ1-2, with 7 nucleotides matching TRBD1. The trim removed 5 bases at V and 5 bases at J, leaving 8 bases unmatched. This CDR3 is 14 amino acids long. The germline V gene encodes CDR1 MNHEY and CDR2 SMNVEV (reference sequence). The CDR3, as DNA: TGTGCCAGCAGTCCAGGCAGGGGGATTTATGGCTACACCTTC. This gives the protein CASSPGRGIYGYTF.

The table lists this clone with a count of one. This sequence joins TRBV24-1 and TRBJ1-3; possible D gene TRBD1, 5 bases. Germline V gene sequence: CDR1 KGHDR, CDR2 SFDVKD. The ends were cut back, 5 bases at V and 0 bases at J, with 13 bases in the middle. The CDR3 has 16 residues. The CDR3 DNA is TGTGCCACCAGTGGCTGGGGGGTTTTCTCTGGAAACACCATATATTTT. Translating it yields CATSGWGVFSGNTIYF.

The genes are TRBV7-2 and TRBJ2-7, with 9 bases aligning to TRBD2. This CDR3 is 16 amino acids long. Germline V CDR1 and CDR2: SGHTA, FQGNSA. V gave up 5 bases and J gave up 0 bases; unmatched junction bases: 8. CDR3 coding DNA: TGTGCCAGCAGCCAAAGGGCTAGCGGGGCCTCCTACGAGCAGTACTTC. Amino acids: CASSQRASGASYEQYF. The variable domain in full, completed from reference TRBV7-2 and TRBJ2-7, reads GAGVSQSPSNKVTEKGKDVELRCDPISGHTALYWYRQSLGQGLEFLIYFQGNSAPDKSGLPSDRFSAERTGGSVSTLTIQRTQQEDSAVYLCASSQRASGASYEQYFGPGTRLTVT.

The chain carries TRBV4-2 and TRBJ2-3, with 8 bases identical to TRBD2. Germline values: CDR1 LGHNA, CDR2 YNFKEQ. This CDR3 has 17 residues. V trimming: 0 bases; J trimming: 3 bases; junction bases outside the gene matches: 8. The CDR3 nucleotides read TGTGCCAGCAGCCAAGAGGTCGGCGGGGGGCCTACAGATACGCAGTATTTT. It specifies CASSQEVGGGPTDTQYF.

The V call is TRBV3-1 (or the pseudogene TRBV3-2), the J call TRBJ2-3; D might be TRBD2 (6 bases). Between the trimmed V and J ends, which lost 6 bases and 10 bases, there was a span of 17 bases. From germline, CDR1 is LGHDT and CDR2 YNNKEL (reference sequence). The CDR3 sequence is 13 residues long. The CDR3, as DNA: TGTGCCAGCAGTCTGCGGGGCTCCTACGCGCAGTATTTT. It is translated as CASSLRGSYAQYF.

This chain connects TRBV9 to TRBJ2-7, with D possibly being TRBD2 (7 bases). V was pared by 0 bases and J by 0 bases, with 19 bases between. The length of the CDR3 is 18 residues. Germline CDR1 SGDLS, CDR2 YYNGEE. CDR3 in amino acids: CASSVAEGGALSSYEQYF. The DNA of the CDR3 is TGTGCCAGCAGCGTAGCGGAAGGGGGGGCCCTAAGCTCCTACGAGCAGTACTTC.

This clone occurred once. The chain has TRBV5-8 and TRBJ2-5; 7 bases agree with TRBD1. Germline lookup yields CDR1 SGHTS and CDR2 YDEGEE. Losses at the gene ends were 4 bases for V and 1 base for J; bases not matched to a gene: 4. The CDR3 spans 14 residues. The CDR3 loop is CASSPRDSQETQYF. The CDR3 DNA sequence: TGTGCCAGCAGCCCCAGGGACAGCCAAGAGACCCAGTACTTC.